This T cell receptor beta chain was found in a study of beta chain features in type 1 diabetes. Study-wide results and caveats: When Type 1 diabetes patients were examined, their TCRB CDR3s proved moderately but significantly shorter in all four CD4+ subsets. Compared to healthy donors, patients appeared to have naive, central memory and Treg TCRB repertoires that were more alike.

Reverse transcribing all isolated RNA meant expressed TCRB transcripts were sequenced. Clones were read by immunoSEQ multiplex PCR, and TCRdb kept only the in-frame ones, dropping some. The table shows 850,000 to 900,000 clones, with about a sixth occurring only once. In the case of this clone: Its antigen is currently unknown.

CDR1 is KGHSH, CDR2 LQKENI, per germline. With 3 bases removed from V and 5 bases from J, the gap between germline ends came to 8 bases. The length of the CDR3 is 12 residues. CD45RO/CCR7/CD25/CD127/CD95/CD27 staining was used to isolate CD4+ naive, central memory, regulatory and stem cell-like memory cells by sorting. This sequence originates from a woman between 18 and 29 years old in good health. The rearrangement uses TRBV18 and TRBJ2-7; the D gene is possibly TRBD2 (6 bases). Material for sequencing was naive CD4+ T cells from blood. Here the CDR3 DNA reads TGTGCCAGCTCACCGGGACTTAACGAGCAGTACTTC. Protein product: CASSPGLNEQYF.